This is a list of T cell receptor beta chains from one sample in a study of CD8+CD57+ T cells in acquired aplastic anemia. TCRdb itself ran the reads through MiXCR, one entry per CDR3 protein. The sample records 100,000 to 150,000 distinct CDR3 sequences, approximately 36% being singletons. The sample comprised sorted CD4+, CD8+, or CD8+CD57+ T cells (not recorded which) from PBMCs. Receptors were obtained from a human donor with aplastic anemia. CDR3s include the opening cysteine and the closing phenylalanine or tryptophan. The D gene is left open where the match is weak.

CDR3: CATSRVPLRGQETQYF
V: TRBV15
D: .
J: TRBJ2-5

CDR3: CATSSDARGFNEQFF
V: TRBV15
D: .
J: TRBJ2-1

CDR3: CASSVDGGSDTQYF
V: TRBV7-8
D: .
J: TRBJ2-3

CDR3: CASSQGQANAEAFF
V: TRBV4-2
D: .
J: TRBJ1-1

CDR3: CARTSGTGNTEAFF
V: TRBV28
D: .
J: TRBJ1-1

CDR3: CASSLKGQQYF
V: TRBV7-2
D: .
J: TRBJ2-3

CDR3: CASSYFLVGNYGYTF
V: TRBV6-2/TRBV6-3
D: .
J: TRBJ1-2

CDR3: CASKRTGGNQPQHF
V: TRBV2
D: TRBD1
J: TRBJ1-5

CDR3: CASSSTTRYYTEAFF
V: TRBV19
D: .
J: TRBJ1-1

CDR3: CASRNRQGVDTEAFF
V: TRBV2
D: TRBD1
J: TRBJ1-1

CDR3: CSAPTGRDTEAFF
V: TRBV20-1
D: TRBD1
J: TRBJ1-1

CDR3: CASSLSNQPQHF
V: TRBV2
D: .
J: TRBJ1-5

CDR3: CASSIGHTDTQFF
V: TRBV19
D: .
J: TRBJ2-1

CDR3: CATSAATGGNSPLHF
V: TRBV15
D: TRBD1
J: TRBJ1-6

CDR3: CAISELSSNEQFF
V: TRBV10-3
D: .
J: TRBJ2-1

CDR3: CASRAGGTVFF
V: TRBV2
D: TRBD2
J: TRBJ2-2

CDR3: CASSEAGVDTEAFF
V: TRBV6-1
D: .
J: TRBJ1-1

CDR3: CASSFNIGQPQHF
V: TRBV7-7
D: .
J: TRBJ1-5

CDR3: CASSEYAPGGYTF
V: TRBV10-2
D: .
J: TRBJ1-2

CDR3: CASSLGDSSYNEQFF
V: TRBV11-2
D: TRBD1
J: TRBJ2-1

CDR3: CASLTGKYSNQPQHF
V: TRBV19
D: .
J: TRBJ1-5

CDR3: CASSDAGQGASEQYF
V: TRBV25-1
D: TRBD1
J: TRBJ2-7

CDR3: CASSLQGGDSPLHF
V: TRBV5-6
D: .
J: TRBJ1-6

CDR3: CSVDGQMNTEAFF
V: TRBV29-1
D: .
J: TRBJ1-1

CDR3: CASSIRDSQNTEAFF
V: TRBV7-8
D: TRBD1
J: TRBJ1-1

CDR3: CASRGGTGALGGELFF
V: TRBV5-6
D: TRBD1
J: TRBJ2-2

CDR3: CASSTRTAPQHF
V: TRBV19
D: .
J: TRBJ1-5

CDR3: CATSRDRPGPNSPLHF
V: TRBV15
D: .
J: TRBJ1-6

CDR3: CASSPTGSYTKQFF
V: TRBV11-1
D: TRBD1
J: TRBJ2-1

CDR3: CASSLDRVGYEQYF
V: TRBV7-8
D: .
J: TRBJ2-7

CDR3: CASRDRRSNQPQHF
V: TRBV2
D: TRBD1
J: TRBJ1-5

CDR3: CASRGGGKTGELFF
V: TRBV6-4
D: .
J: TRBJ2-2

CDR3: CASSPPGFLLNEQFF
V: TRBV3-1
D: .
J: TRBJ2-1

CDR3: CSASSIRTGNYEQYF
V: TRBV20-1
D: .
J: TRBJ2-7

CDR3: CASSQQAGGPYEQYF
V: TRBV3-1
D: TRBD2
J: TRBJ2-7

CDR3: CASSQRTGLTDTQYF
V: TRBV14
D: TRBD1
J: TRBJ2-3

CDR3: CASSAISLSGANVLTF
V: TRBV5-1
D: .
J: TRBJ2-6

CDR3: CSARDRTGGAYEQYF
V: TRBV20-1
D: .
J: TRBJ2-7

CDR3: CASSSGVVTDTQYF
V: TRBV19
D: .
J: TRBJ2-3

CDR3: CATKQGLAGGSTDTQYF
V: TRBV15
D: TRBD2
J: TRBJ2-3

CDR3: CASSLLTGTTYSYEQYF
V: TRBV7-3
D: .
J: TRBJ2-7

CDR3: CASSDCRAHEQFF
V: TRBV2
D: .
J: TRBJ2-1

CDR3: CSVRFGQGAYEQYF
V: TRBV29-1
D: TRBD1
J: TRBJ2-7

CDR3: CASSHPGHGIGEQYF
V: TRBV7-9
D: .
J: TRBJ2-7